These 30 T cell receptor beta chains were all obtained from the same sample, sequenced in a study of regulatory T cells in long-lasting Graves disease. Time point denoted: newly diagnosed GD, antithyroid drugs for less than 3 months. PBMCs were the source of the RNA used for TCR sequencing. Building of the TCR beta libraries involved iRepertoire HTBI primers and Arm-PCR of CDR3 regions. TCRdb passed the multiplex PCR reads through MiXCR, listing each CDR3 protein once. The repertoire consists of under 300,000 distinct CDR3 sequences, with roughly 21% occurring once and the leading ten covering more than 11%. The material was peripheral blood mononuclear cells (PBMCs), obtained at new diagnosis, from a patient treated with antithyroid drugs. The origin of the receptors is a female donor with Graves disease.

This clonotype was seen only a few times. This chain uses TRBV19 with TRBJ1-1; D not resolved. There are 14 residues in the CDR3. Trimming shortened V by 10 bases and J by 0 bases, and 15 bases separated the two germline ends. Germline V lookup: CDR1 LNHDA, CDR2 SQIVND (reference sequence). CDR3 region: CATTPRTVNTEAFF. The CDR3, as DNA: TGTGCCACCACCCCAAGGACGGTGAACACTGAAGCTTTCTTT.

This clonotype was seen ten or more times. The J gene is TRBJ2-1, the V gene TRBV13; D may be TRBD1 (5 bases). The germline V gene encodes CDR1 PRHDT and CDR2 FYEKMQ (reference sequence). V lost 7 bases and J 7 bases, leaving 26 bases between the germline ends. The length of the CDR3 is 17 residues. CDR3 sequence: CASTNKGFGDSGNEQFF. CDR3 sequence (DNA): TGTGCCAGCACCAATAAGGGGTTTGGGGATTCTGGGAATGAGCAGTTCTTC.

This clonotype was counted between two and nine times. The chain employs TRBV27 and TRBJ1-5, with D possibly matching TRBD1 (5 bases). The V gene lost 2 bases and the J gene lost 0 bases, with 8 bases spanning the gap. Germline assignment: CDR1 MNHEY and CDR2 SMNVEV (reference sequence). This CDR3 comprises 15 residues. DNA for the CDR3: TGTGCCAGCAGTTTAGTAGGGGATAGCAATCAGCCCCAGCATTTT. It codes for CASSLVGDSNQPQHF.

This clonotype was observed many times. The rearrangement uses TRBV28 and TRBJ2-5; no reliable D call. V was trimmed by 8 bases and J by 0 bases, leaving 10 bases between them. Germline lookup yields CDR1 MDHEN and CDR2 SYDVKM. The CDR3 length is 13 residues. CDR3 in amino acids: CASGPLDQETQYF. The CDR3 DNA follows: TGTGCCAGCGGGCCCCTGGACCAAGAGACCCAGTACTTC.

This clonotype has more than one count but fewer than ten. Given a much more abundant clone one base away, this may be a read error. CDR3 bases: TGTGCCAGCAGTTACCAAGGTCTAGCGGGGGGGGCCGACACCGGGGAGCTGTTTTTT. It yields the protein CASSYQGLAGGADTGELFF. The J gene is TRBJ2-2, the V gene TRBV6-5; 12 positions match TRBD2. The CDR3 covers 19 residues. Germline trimming cut 2 bases from V and 3 bases from J; bases unmatched to any gene: 10. The germline V gene has CDR1 MNHEY and CDR2 SVGAGI.

This clonotype has a count of ten or more. The J gene is TRBJ2-1, the V gene TRBV5-1, with 15 bases aligning to TRBD2. CDR3 length: 15 amino acids. V was pared by 3 bases and J by 7 bases, with 2 bases of the junction left unmatched. CDR1 is SGHRS, CDR2 YFSETQ, per germline. The CDR3 protein is CASSYGLAGGNEQFF. The DNA of the CDR3 is TGCGCCAGCAGCTACGGACTAGCGGGGGGGAATGAGCAGTTCTTC.

A word on this clonotype: A much larger clone is a single base away; this may be a read error. The chain couples TRBV3-1 to TRBJ2-7; 7 nucleotides match TRBD1. Losses at the gene ends were 3 bases for V and 8 bases for J; bases not matched to a gene: 7. Per germline, CDR1 LGHDT and CDR2 YNNKEL (reference sequence). The CDR3 has 13 amino acids. CDR3 amino acids: CASSHGTALKQYF. The CDR3 region has the DNA TGTGCCAGCAGCCATGGGACAGCCCTTAAGCAGTACTTC.

This clonotype was picked up many times. The chain combines TRBV10-3 with TRBJ2-7; D could derive from TRBD1 or TRBD2 (5 bases each). CDR1 is ENHRY, CDR2 SYGVKD, per germline. The CDR3 has 12 residues. V was shortened by 10 bases and J by 7 bases, with 17 bases between the two germline ends. This CDR3 is CATAGTSREQYF. CDR3 DNA: TGTGCCACCGCTGGGACCTCTCGGGAGCAGTACTTC.

On this clonotype: A far larger clone is one nucleotide away, so this likely arose from a read error. The chain combines TRBV11-3 with TRBJ1-3; D gene ambiguous. Trimming removed 5 bases at V and 4 bases at J, with 15 bases between. The CDR3 has 15 residues. In germline, CDR1 is SGHNT, CDR2 YENEEA. The CDR3 DNA reads as TGTGCCAGCAGCCAAGCATTTGGGTCAGGAAACACCATATATTTT. It translates to CASSQAFGSGNTIYF.

This clonotype appeared many times. The chain couples TRBV5-4 to TRBJ2-3; TRBD1 is a possible D gene (6 bases). Deletions cut 0 bases from V and 4 bases from J, with 12 bases between. The CDR3 covers 15 residues. Germline V gene sequence: CDR1 SGHNT, CDR2 YYREEE (reference sequence). The CDR3 bases are TGTGCCAGCAGCTTGGGGGGGCGCGGTGCAGATACGCAGTATTTT. Residues: CASSLGGRGADTQYF.

V and J are TRBV7-2 and TRBJ1-5; TRBD1 aligns across 7 bases. Germline V gene data show CDR1 as SGHTA and CDR2 as FQGNSA. Trimming removed 4 bases from V and 4 bases from J; junction bases left unmatched: 10. The CDR3 totals 16 residues. CDR3 amino acids: CASSSQAGGENQPQHF. Here the CDR3 DNA reads TGTGCCAGCAGCTCCCAAGCAGGGGGGGAGAATCAGCCCCAGCATTTT.

This clonotype showed up just a few times. V usage is TRBV20-1 and J usage is TRBJ2-3; D assignment may be TRBD1 or TRBD2 (5 bases each). Germline CDR1 and CDR2: DFQATT and SNEGSKA (reference sequence). CDR3 length: 14 residues. V lost 5 bases to trimming and J lost 0 bases, with 12 bases between them. DNA for the CDR3: TGCAGTGCTTGGGACCCCTCTAGCACAGATACGCAGTATTTT. It yields the protein CSAWDPSSTDTQYF.

Many counts were recorded for this clonotype. This rearrangement joins TRBV29-1 to TRBJ1-1; 9 bases are a match to TRBD1. The CDR3 spans 13 residues. Germline CDR1 and CDR2: SQVTM and ANQGSEA. With V trimmed by 7 bases and J by 6 bases, 9 bases remained unmatched. CDR3 DNA sequence: TGCAGCGCTGGGGGGACAGGGATCGCTGAAGCTTTCTTT. Translated: CSAGGTGIAEAFF.

V and J are TRBV20-1 and TRBJ2-5, with 13 bases fitting TRBD2. The CDR3 is 13 residues long. V lost 7 bases to trimming and J lost 3 bases; unmatched junction nucleotides: 2. Germline CDR1 DFQATT, CDR2 SNEGSKA (reference sequence). The chain's CDR3 is CSVGTSGEETQYF. CDR3 nucleotides: TGCAGTGTAGGGACTAGCGGGGAAGAGACCCAGTACTTC.

The V and J genes are TRBV24-1 and TRBJ1-2, with 9 bases fitting TRBD1. Losses at the gene ends were 3 bases for V and 7 bases for J; bases not matched to a gene: 11. CDR1 is KGHDR and CDR2 is SFDVKD in the germline V gene. CDR3 length: 16 residues. The CDR3 reads CATSDRSPGQGLGYTF. Here the CDR3 DNA reads TGTGCCACCAGTGATCGATCCCCGGGACAGGGTCTTGGCTACACCTTC.

This clonotype was seen ten or more times. The chain uses TRBV11-3 and TRBJ2-4; D unclear. The CDR3 loop spans 12 amino acids. V was cut by 5 bases and J by 5 bases, with 7 bases left in between. Germline CDR1 SGHNT, CDR2 YENEEA. The CDR3 nucleotides read TGTGCCAGCAGCCCCCGGGAAAACATTCAGTACTTC. As protein: CASSPRENIQYF.

The table lists this clonotype with a few counts. The chain carries TRBV5-1 and TRBJ1-2, with a tentative D call TRBD1 (5 bases). Looked up from germline, CDR1 is SGHRS and CDR2 is YFSETQ. The length of the CDR3 is 11 residues. Trimming took 4 bases from V and 6 from J, leaving 7 bases between them. The CDR3 loop reads CASSEDNGYTF. The CDR3 bases are TGCGCCAGCAGCGAGGACAATGGCTACACCTTC.

This clonotype occurred many times. This chain's CDR3 is CASSQGGQRTNQPQHF. The CDR3 bases are TGTGCCAGCAGCCAAGGAGGACAGCGGACTAATCAGCCCCAGCATTTT. The rearrangement links TRBV3-1 to TRBJ1-5; a possible D gene is TRBD1 (6 bases). This CDR3 contains 16 residues. Per the germline V gene, CDR1 is LGHDT and CDR2 is YNNKEL (reference sequence). V shed 1 base and J shed 4 bases, with 14 bases lying between them. Full variable domain (rest looked up from reference TRBV3-1 and TRBJ1-5): DTAVSQTPKYLVTQMGNDKSIKCEQNLGHDTMYWYKQDSKKFLKIMFSYNNKELIINETVPNRFSPKSPDKAHLNLHINSLELGDSAVYFCASSQGGQRTNQPQHFGDGTRLSIL.

The chain uses TRBV28 and TRBJ1-2; D gene ambiguous. The V end was cut by 5 bases, the J end by 4 bases, with 11 bases between. The CDR3 covers 13 residues. Germline V CDR1 and CDR2: MDHEN, SYDVKM. Here the CDR3 reads CASSLHVRYGYTF. The CDR3 nucleotides read TGTGCCAGCAGTCTTCACGTACGCTATGGCTACACCTTC.

This clonotype was observed at least ten times. This chain uses TRBV7-2 with TRBJ2-5; TRBD2 aligns across 7 bases. This CDR3 comprises 17 residues. Germline CDR1 and CDR2: SGHTA and FQGNSA. The V and J ends lost 2 bases and 1 base, in that order; junction bases with no gene match: 10. CDR3 DNA: TGTGCCAGCAGCTTATCTCCAGCGGGACTGCCCCAAGAGACCCAGTACTTC. Protein sequence: CASSLSPAGLPQETQYF. The full variable domain, its missing parts supplied by reference TRBV7-2 and TRBJ2-5, is GAGVSQSPSNKVTEKGKDVELRCDPISGHTALYWYRQSLGQGLEFLIYFQGNSAPDKSGLPSDRFSAERTGGSVSTLTIQRTQQEDSAVYLCASSLSPAGLPQETQYFGPGTRLLVL.

In regard to this clonotype: This may come from a read error, since a much larger clone is one base off. V usage is TRBV29-1 and J usage is TRBJ2-1; D is ambiguous. Germline lookup yields CDR1 SQVTM and CDR2 ANQGSEA. This CDR3 is 14 amino acids long. V was clipped by 5 bases and J by 5 bases, with 16 bases between them. CDR3 loop: CSVKVAETNNEQFF. CDR3 in DNA: TGCAGCGTTAAGGTTGCAGAGACCAACAATGAGCAGTTCTTC.

This clonotype was detected only once. The rearrangement uses TRBV20-1 and TRBJ2-7, with 12 bases identical to TRBD2. The CDR3 has 17 amino acids. Trimming cost V 1 base and J 3 bases; bases outside gene matches: 10. The germline V gene has CDR1 DFQATT and CDR2 SNEGSKA (reference sequence). In nucleotides, the CDR3 is TGCAGTGCTAGAGGTCCCATACTAGCGGGAGGCGGCTACGAGCAGTACTTC. It yields the protein CSARGPILAGGGYEQYF.

This clonotype was seen a handful of times. V gene TRBV4-2 combines with J gene TRBJ1-2; TRBD1 matches 7 bases. Per germline, CDR1 LGHNA and CDR2 YNFKEQ. CDR3 length: 15 amino acids. After removal of 8 bases from V and 2 bases from J, the junction contained 11 bases not matched to a gene. The chain's CDR3 is CASGGTGTENYGYTF. The CDR3 nucleotides are TGTGCCAGCGGGGGCACCGGGACAGAGAACTATGGCTACACCTTC.

Only one count was recorded for this clonotype. The J gene is TRBJ2-1, the V gene TRBV20-1, with 9 positions matching TRBD2. With 7 bases clipped from V and 3 bases from J, the junction kept 10 bases outside the gene matches. The CDR3 is 15 residues long. The germline V gene has CDR1 DFQATT and CDR2 SNEGSKA (reference sequence). DNA for the CDR3: TGCAGTGTTTTACCGGGACTAGCAATCTACAATGAGCAGTTCTTC. It yields the protein CSVLPGLAIYNEQFF.

There are many counts of this clonotype. The chain combines TRBV20-1 with TRBJ2-7, with TRBD2 matching over 10 bases. The V segment lost 3 bases and the J segment 6 bases; nucleotides outside the gene matches: 8. The length of the CDR3 is 14 residues. Germline assignment: CDR1 DFQATT and CDR2 SNEGSKA (reference sequence). CDR3 in amino acids: CSASPTSGMAEQYF. The CDR3 coding sequence is TGCAGTGCTAGCCCCACTAGCGGGATGGCCGAGCAGTACTTC.

This clonotype was detected only a few times. The chain has TRBV3-1 and TRBJ2-5; 8 bases align to TRBD2. V dropped 4 bases and J dropped 9; count of bases not matched to a gene: 10. Per germline, CDR1 LGHDT and CDR2 YNNKEL (reference sequence). The CDR3 has 14 amino acids. The CDR3 DNA follows: TGTGCCAGCAGCCCGGGACTAGTCCGCGAGGCCCAGTACTTC. Encoded protein: CASSPGLVREAQYF.

Points on this clonotype: A much larger clone sits a single nucleotide away, making a read error possible. Because the CDR3 is missing its conserved closing phenylalanine or tryptophan, this is likely a read error. The V gene is TRBV24-1, the J gene TRBJ2-1; 10 bases map to TRBD2. The germline V gene encodes CDR1 KGHDR and CDR2 SFDVKD. The CDR3 contains 17 residues. V was pared by 2 bases and J by 6 bases, with 9 bases of the junction left unmatched. CDR3 amino acids: CATSDSIAGGSFNEQFS. In DNA form, the CDR3 reads TGTGCCACCAGTGATTCCATAGCGGGGGGAAGTTTCAATGAGCAGTTCTCC.

The chain joins TRBV2 to TRBJ1-6; unclear D gene. The length of the CDR3 is 15 residues. V dropped 3 bases and J dropped 7 bases, with 13 bases sitting between them. The germline gives CDR1 SNHLY, CDR2 FYNNEI. CDR3 nucleotide sequence: TGTGCCAGCAGTGAGACCCACGCGAGGAATTCACCCCTCCACTTT. Its translation: CASSETHARNSPLHF.

The V call is TRBV30, the J call TRBJ2-7; D is uncertain. CDR3 length: 16 residues. Deletions cut 0 bases from V and 2 bases from J, with 17 bases between. Germline values: CDR1 GTSNPN, CDR2 SVGIG (reference sequence). For the CDR3, the DNA is TGTGCCTGGAGTGTAGGGCTAGGACCTACGGCCTACGAGCAGTACTTC. It specifies CAWSVGLGPTAYEQYF.

This clonotype was seen at least ten times. V usage is TRBV18 and J usage is TRBJ2-3; possible D gene TRBD1, 6 bases. The V end was cut by 1 base, the J end by 0 bases, with 8 bases between. Germline V gives CDR1 KGHSH, CDR2 LQKENI. CDR3 length: 15 amino acids. CDR3 DNA sequence: TGTGCCAGCTCACCACGGGGGCGAAGCACAGATACGCAGTATTTT. Protein: CASSPRGRSTDTQYF.